Described below is a single T cell receptor beta chain sequence and its context. Its antigen is unknown. These data originate in a study of cytomegalovirus exposure and HLA in healthy donors. The study, taken as a whole, reports: The classifier reportedly diagnosed cytomegalovirus status with high sensitivity and specificity. The authors excluded some V segments, including TRBV6-2 and TRBV6-3, as indistinguishable. The HLA-A and HLA-B alleles of most subjects were reportedly predicted accurately from TCR beta sequences.

It was with 60 Vbeta and 13 Jbeta primers that the PCR ran. Authors' analysis steps: An analysis performed later counted 81 million or so unique TCR beta chains (approximately 10 million of them shared). This table comes from immunoSEQ multiplex PCR, and its TCRdb copy is limited to in-frame clones, with some not included. V, J and clone size are taken as reported in that table, and D and trimming were inferred from the DNA itself. The sample shows under 45,000 clones, and under 5% sits with its ten largest clones. This CDR3 comprises 12 residues. Germline V gene sequence: CDR1 MDHEN, CDR2 SYDVKM. V gave up 3 bases and J gave up 10 bases; unmatched junction bases: 2.

The chain joins TRBV28 to TRBJ1-1, with 10 bases aligning to TRBD1. Sequencing was done on a sample of PBMCs. The clonotype comes from a male donor in good health and CMV-seronegative. The CDR3 sequence: CASSLDRGAAFF. The CDR3 region has the DNA TGTGCCAGCAGTTTGGACAGGGGGGCAGCTTTCTTT.